One T cell receptor beta chain is described in this entry. The source of the sample is a study of OX40 agonist ivuxolimab in advanced cancers. Clones were read by immunoSEQ multiplex PCR, and TCRdb kept only the in-frame ones, dropping some. The sample yields some 70,000 clones, 89% seen once. Losses at the gene ends were 7 bases for V and 1 base for J; bases not matched to a gene: 5. There are 14 residues in the CDR3. Germline values: CDR1 SNHLY, CDR2 FYNNEI. The sample was CD4+ or CD8+ T cells sorted from blood, taken in a trial of the OX40 agonist ivuxolimab. J is TRBJ1-1 and V is TRBV2, with 8 bases that match TRBD1. The source of this sequence is an adult with an advanced solid tumor such as melanoma, head and neck, liver or kidney cancer. This CDR3 is CASIPTGANTEAFF. The CDR3 DNA reads TGTGCCAGCATCCCGACAGGGGCGAACACTGAAGCTTTCTTT.